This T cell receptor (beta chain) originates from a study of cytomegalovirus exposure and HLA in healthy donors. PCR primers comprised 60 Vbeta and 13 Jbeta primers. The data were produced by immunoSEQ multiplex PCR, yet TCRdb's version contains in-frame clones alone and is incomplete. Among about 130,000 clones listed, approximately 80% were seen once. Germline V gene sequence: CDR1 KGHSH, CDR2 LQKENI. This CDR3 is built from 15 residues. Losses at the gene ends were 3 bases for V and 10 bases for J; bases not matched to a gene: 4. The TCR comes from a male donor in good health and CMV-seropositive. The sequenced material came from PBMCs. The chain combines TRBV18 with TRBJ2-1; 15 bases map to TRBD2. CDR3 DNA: TGTGCCAGCTCACCGGGACTAGCGGGAGGCGAAGAGCAGTTCTTC. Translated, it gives CASSPGLAGGEEQFF.